This TCR beta chain was obtained from a study of T cell repertoires in cytomegalovirus infection. Study at large: CMV infection together with matching HLA type was indicated by public TCR beta signatures.

This clonotype has a single count. Its antigen is undetermined. Each CDR3 protein is one row after TCRdb ran MiXCR on the reads. The sample carries just under 550,000 distinct CDR3 sequences, about 26% recorded once. Whole-study results and caveats: Carriers of CMV and the relevant HLA type were discriminated by public TCR beta frequency. HLA-C-restricted CMV clonotypes gave the most frequent clonotype in two of eight donors.

The origin of this receptor is a human donor in good health (CMV status not recorded). Some clones in this sample may be carry-over from other donors' samples. Sequenced material: PBMCs.

CDR3 nucleotide sequence: TGCAGTGCTAGACGTACCAGGGAAGCTTTCTTT. Encoded protein: CSARRTREAFF. This sequence joins TRBV20-1 and TRBJ1-1, with D uncertain. The germline CDR1 and CDR2 sequences are DFQATT and SNEGSKA (reference sequence). CDR3 length: 11 amino acids. The V end was cut by 2 bases, the J end by 8 bases, with 9 bases between.